The sample holds a few counts of the clone carrying this T cell receptor beta chain. Antigen: not known. The entry originates in a study of T cells in localized non-small cell lung cancer. Study-wide findings and caveats: A median of 57 of the top 100 tumor clones appeared in adjacent lung, which was paired and uninvolved. Uninvolved adjacent lung showed the highest T cell clonality, exceeding tumor. A single tumor region was sequenced, leaving heterogeneity possible.

This table comes from immunoSEQ multiplex PCR, and its TCRdb copy is limited to in-frame clones, with some not included. The sample shows about 2,400 clones, 21% of them seen only once. Germline V gene data show CDR1 as MNHGY and CDR2 as SAAAGT. V lost 6 bases to trimming and J lost 3 bases; unmatched junction nucleotides: 8. The CDR3 runs 16 residues. The receptor comes from a man aged 35 to 70 with stage I lung adenocarcinoma. The sample consisted of lung tumor tissue, taken before any cancer treatment. The chain has TRBV6-8 and TRBJ2-3; 11 nucleotides agree with TRBD2. Here the CDR3 reads CASRLASGRWTDTQYF. The CDR3 coding sequence is TGTGCCAGCAGGTTGGCTAGCGGGAGGTGGACAGATACGCAGTATTTT.